This T cell receptor (beta chain) was observed in a study of shared clonotypes between healthy human individuals. Study conclusions and caveats: A reduction in generation probabilities was seen for non-shared clonotypes relative to those shared by all four donors.

Worth noting for this clone: No antigen is known for it.

At the deep level, the assay was run. In the original analysis: Owing to the provision of junction-only sequences devoid of quality scores by immunoSEQ, filtering differed. Produced via immunoSEQ multiplex PCR; TCRdb's table is partial and in-frame only. V and J calls and clone size are copied from that table; D and trimming were computed from the DNA. The sample lists fewer than 3 million clones, roughly 92% occurring once. CDR3 length equals 15 residues. Trimming left V 9 bases short and J 4 bases short, with 21 bases between. Germline lookup yields CDR1 LNHDA and CDR2 SQIVND (reference sequence). This sequence joins TRBV19 and TRBJ1-1; maybe TRBD1 (5 bases). The material sequenced was naive CD4+ T cells from PBMCs. Sample subset: CD45RA+ positively selected. The sequence was obtained from a young man in good health. Some clones in this sample may be carry-over from other donors' samples. This chain's CDR3 is CASRPVGGGSTEAFF. CDR3 nucleotide sequence: TGTGCCAGCCGCCCTGTGGGCGGGGGGAGCACTGAAGCTTTCTTT.